This TCR beta chain was recovered during a study of shared clonotypes between healthy human individuals. A remark on this clone: What it binds is not known.

The germline V gene encodes CDR1 MDHEN and CDR2 SYDVKM. Trimming took 6 bases from V and 3 from J; bases not matched to a gene: 9. This CDR3 comprises 16 residues. The protocol was immunoSEQ multiplex PCR, while the TCRdb copy is restricted to in-frame clones and leaves out a portion. Here the sample spans some 1.1 million clones, roughly 77% being singletons. Study observations and caveats: Relative to their counterparts shared across all four donors, non-shared clonotypes exhibited diminished generation probabilities.

The J gene is TRBJ1-5, the V gene TRBV28; the match to TRBD1 covers 9 bases. The sample was memory CD4+ T cells from PBMCs. The subset was: CD45RA-negative fraction. The receptor was isolated from a man aged 18 to 30 in good health. Some clones in this sample may be carry-over from other donors' samples. The CDR3, as DNA: TGTGCCAGCAGCTTAGCCGGGACAGGGTCCAATCAGCCCCAGCATTTT. The encoded protein is CASSLAGTGSNQPQHF.